This TCR beta chain was sequenced for a study of OX40 agonist ivuxolimab in advanced cancers. Regarding the study as a whole: Clonal expansion by week 6 occurred in CD4+ and CD8+ blood T cells (at 0.1 to 3.0 mg/kg). Researchers report that CD8+ T cells had, on average, more expanded clones than CD4+. It was not determined which antigens were specifically recognized by the peripheral T cells that had undergone clonal expansion.

Baseline, cycle 4 day 1, and cycle 7 day 1 were the blood sampling points. On this clone itself: The target antigen is unknown. The same CDR3 can be traced to other DNA sequences in this sample.

CDR3 length: 15 residues. Per the germline V gene, CDR1 is LNHDA and CDR2 is SQIVND (reference sequence). The V end lost 3 bases, the J end lost 2 bases, and 13 bases lay between the germline ends. The table came from immunoSEQ multiplex PCR; TCRdb's copy has only in-frame clones and leaves some out. In the table there are about 83,000 clones, more than 75% of which are singletons. Source: CD4+ or CD8+ T cells sorted from blood, taken in a trial of the OX40 agonist ivuxolimab. This TCR was sampled from an adult with an advanced solid tumor such as melanoma, head and neck, liver or kidney cancer. The chain uses TRBV19 and TRBJ1-1, with TRBD1 as a possible D gene (6 bases). The CDR3 nucleotides read TGTGCCAGTAGTATCACGGGGGGCCTTAACACTGAAGCTTTCTTT. Protein: CASSITGGLNTEAFF.